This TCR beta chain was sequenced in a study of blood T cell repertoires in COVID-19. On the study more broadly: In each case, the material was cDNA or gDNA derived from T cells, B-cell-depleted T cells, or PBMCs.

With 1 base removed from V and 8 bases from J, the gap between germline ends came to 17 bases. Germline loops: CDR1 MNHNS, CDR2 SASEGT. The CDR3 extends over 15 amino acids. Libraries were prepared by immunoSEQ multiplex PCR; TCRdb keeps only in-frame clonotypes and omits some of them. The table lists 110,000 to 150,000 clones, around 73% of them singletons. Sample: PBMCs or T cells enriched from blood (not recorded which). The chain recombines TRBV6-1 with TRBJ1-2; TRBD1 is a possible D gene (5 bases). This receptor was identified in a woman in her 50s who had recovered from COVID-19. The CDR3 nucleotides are TGTGCCAGCAGTGAAGTCGCCTGGGGGGGTAGCGGCTACACCTTC. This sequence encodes CASSEVAWGGSGYTF.